This entry lists 27 T cell receptor beta chains sequenced from one sample in a study of T-cell memory formation after mild COVID-19. TCRdb reanalysed the 5' RACE reads using MiXCR and keeps one entry per CDR3 protein. There are more than 350,000 distinct CDR3 sequences in the sample; more than 20% occur only once, and around 12% lies in the top ten. Specimen: PBMCs or a T cell subset sorted from them (not recorded which). The receptors shown here come from an adult woman who had mild COVID-19 (a few samples of this study predate the infection). Cell type and time point are not known.

V usage is TRBV27 and J usage is TRBJ2-1, with D possibly TRBD2 on 6 matching bases. Germline V CDR1 and CDR2: MNHEY, SMNVEV (reference sequence). This CDR3 has 15 residues. V gave up 3 bases and J gave up 0 bases, with 9 bases separating them. CDR3 bases: TGTGCCAGCAGTTTCGGGGGAGTCTCCTACAATGAGCAGTTCTTC. It encodes CASSFGGVSYNEQFF.

The rearrangement joins TRBV20-1 to TRBJ2-2; 8 nucleotides match TRBD1. The length of the CDR3 is 13 residues. Germline CDR1 and CDR2: DFQATT and SNEGSKA (reference sequence). The V gene end was trimmed by 5 bases and the J gene end by 7 bases; junction bases not matched to a gene: 6. The DNA for the CDR3 is TGCAGTGCTCCGACAGGGGTGGACGGGGAGCTGTTTTTT. This gives the protein CSAPTGVDGELFF.

This clonotype was found a few times. The V gene is TRBV20-1, the J gene TRBJ2-1, with 10 bases lining up with TRBD2. In germline, CDR1 is DFQATT, CDR2 SNEGSKA (reference sequence). This CDR3 contains 17 residues. The trim removed 0 bases at V and 6 bases at J, leaving 11 bases unmatched. CDR3 sequence reads: CSARDIPGTSDSNEQFF. The CDR3 DNA reads TGCAGTGCTAGAGATATCCCCGGGACTAGCGATTCCAATGAGCAGTTCTTC.

This clonotype was seen only a few times. J is TRBJ2-3 and V is TRBV25-1; D is ambiguous. V lost 3 bases, J lost 2 bases, and 12 bases lay in between. Germline CDR1 and CDR2: MGHDK and SYGVNS. The CDR3 runs to 15 residues. The CDR3 DNA follows: TGTGCCAGCAGTGAGGTCGGAGCCAACACAGATACGCAGTATTTT. Translated: CASSEVGANTDTQYF. The full variable domain, rest sourced from reference TRBV25-1 and TRBJ2-3, is EADIYQTPRYLVIGTGKKITLECSQTMGHDKMYWYQQDPGMELHLIHYSYGVNSTEKGDLSSESTVSRIRTEHFPLTLESARPSHTSQYLCASSEVGANTDTQYFGPGTRLTVL.

The chain combines TRBV5-1 with TRBJ2-1, with a possible D match to TRBD2 (5 bases). Germline CDR1 and CDR2: SGHRS and YFSETQ. V was shortened by 4 bases and J by 0 bases, with 14 bases between the two germline ends. The CDR3 totals 16 residues. The CDR3 DNA follows: TGCGCCAGCAGCCTACTCCAGCGGAGCTCCTACAATGAGCAGTTCTTC. It yields the protein CASSLLQRSSYNEQFF.

This clonotype was picked up many times. This sequence joins TRBV5-1 and TRBJ2-7; D is perhaps TRBD2 (5 bases). This CDR3 comprises 14 residues. CDR1 SGHRS and CDR2 YFSETQ come from the germline V gene. Deletions cut 0 bases from V and 3 bases from J, with 10 bases between. The CDR3 protein is CASSLAGVNYEQYF. Here the CDR3 DNA reads TGCGCCAGCAGCTTGGCCGGGGTAAACTACGAGCAGTACTTC.

This clonotype was detected only a few times. This chain uses TRBV20-1 with TRBJ2-3; D is perhaps TRBD2 (6 bases). The germline V gene encodes CDR1 DFQATT and CDR2 SNEGSKA (reference sequence). Trimming took off 6 bases at V and 2 bases at J, with 15 bases between the two ends. This CDR3 spans 14 amino acids. The DNA for the CDR3 is TGCAGTGCCCTGATGGAGGGGAACACAGATACGCAGTATTTT. This encodes CSALMEGNTDTQYF.

This clonotype has a count of ten or more. This chain uses TRBV5-1 with TRBJ2-1, with TRBD2 identical over 9 bases. Trimming cost V 2 bases and J 1 base; bases outside gene matches: 1. CDR1 is SGHRS and CDR2 is YFSETQ in the germline V gene. This CDR3 has 15 residues. CDR3 nucleotides: TGCGCCAGCAGCTTTACTAGCGGGTCCTACAATGAGCAGTTCTTC. As protein: CASSFTSGSYNEQFF. The full variable domain, in which reference TRBV5-1 and TRBJ2-1 provide the parts outside the CDR3, is KAGVTQTPRYLIKTRGQQVTLSCSPISGHRSVSWYQQTPGQGLQFLFEYFSETQRNKGNFPGRFSGRQFSNSRSEMNVSTLELGDSALYLCASSFTSGSYNEQFFGPGTRLTVL.

This clonotype has just a few counts. This chain connects TRBV7-2 to TRBJ2-1, with D uncertain. The length of the CDR3 is 14 residues. Trimming cost V 9 bases and J 6 bases, with 18 bases left between them. Per germline, CDR1 SGHTA and CDR2 FQGNSA. CDR3 region: CARSPRVVLNEQFF. The DNA for the CDR3 is TGTGCCAGAAGCCCCCGGGTCGTTCTCAATGAGCAGTTCTTC. Filled out from reference TRBV7-2 and TRBJ2-1, the complete variable domain reads GAGVSQSPSNKVTEKGKDVELRCDPISGHTALYWYRQSLGQGLEFLIYFQGNSAPDKSGLPSDRFSAERTGGSVSTLTIQRTQQEDSAVYLCARSPRVVLNEQFFGPGTRLTVL.

This clonotype was seen a handful of times. The genes are TRBV7-2 and TRBJ1-1; D is undetermined. In germline, CDR1 is SGHTA, CDR2 FQGNSA. V was shortened by 3 bases and J by 7 bases, with 12 bases between the two germline ends. This CDR3 spans 13 amino acids. The DNA for the CDR3 is TGTGCCAGCAGCTTCCCGGGCCTCAATGAAGCTTTCTTT. Protein: CASSFPGLNEAFF.

J is TRBJ2-1 and V is TRBV12-3 or TRBV12-4; TRBD2 might be the D (6 bases). Trimming removed 7 bases at V and 4 bases at J, with 17 bases between. The CDR3 extends over 15 amino acids. The DNA for the CDR3 is TGTGCCAGCACCCGGGGTCCCCGGGGGTACAATGAGCAGTTCTTC. Translated, it gives CASTRGPRGYNEQFF.

This clonotype appeared many times. J is TRBJ2-7 and V is TRBV7-2, with TRBD2 as a possible D gene (6 bases). CDR1 SGHTA and CDR2 FQGNSA come from the germline V gene. Trimming stripped 3 bases from V and 5 bases from J, with 17 bases between. This CDR3 region has 15 residues. CDR3 in amino acids: CASSLGVLAGDEQYF. For the CDR3, the DNA is TGTGCCAGCAGCTTGGGTGTACTAGCTGGGGACGAGCAGTACTTC.

This chain uses TRBV7-6 with TRBJ1-5; D gene ambiguous. V lost 1 base, J lost 5 bases, and 12 bases lay in between. Germline lookup yields CDR1 SGHVS and CDR2 FNYEAQ. The CDR3 is 15 amino acids. CDR3 amino acids: CASSLGPSGDQPQHF. CDR3 nucleotides: TGTGCCAGCAGCTTAGGTCCCAGCGGGGATCAGCCCCAGCATTTT.

This clonotype was counted many times. The chain recombines TRBV5-1 with TRBJ2-3; D is perhaps TRBD1 (5 bases). In germline, CDR1 is SGHRS, CDR2 YFSETQ. This CDR3 region has 16 residues. Trimming took off 1 base at V and 2 bases at J, with 14 bases between the two ends. In nucleotides, the CDR3 is TGCGCCAGCAGCTTGAATGGCAGGGCCTTCACAGATACGCAGTATTTT. It specifies CASSLNGRAFTDTQYF.

A few counts support this clonotype. V gene TRBV7-8 combines with J gene TRBJ2-1; D uncertain. This CDR3 is 13 amino acids long. V lost 5 bases and J lost 10, with 15 bases in between. Per the germline V gene, CDR1 is SGHVS and CDR2 is FQNEAQ. The CDR3 bases are TGTGCCAGCAGCCTTACGGTGATAGGAGAGCAGTTCTTC. It yields the protein CASSLTVIGEQFF.

The rearrangement uses TRBV7-2 and TRBJ2-5; 8 bases are a match to TRBD1. V lost 0 bases and J lost 1; bases outside the gene matches: 4. The CDR3 covers 16 residues. Germline loops: CDR1 SGHTA, CDR2 FQGNSA. This CDR3 reads CASSLAGQGLQETQYF. CDR3 DNA sequence: TGTGCCAGCAGCTTAGCTGGACAGGGCCTCCAAGAGACCCAGTACTTC.

Only a few counts were recorded for this clonotype. This chain connects TRBV25-1 to TRBJ2-3, with D possibly called TRBD1 or TRBD2 (6 bases each). V was pared by 1 base and J by 3 bases, with 17 bases between. The germline V gene encodes CDR1 MGHDK and CDR2 SYGVNS. The length of the CDR3 is 17 residues. CDR3 sequence (DNA): TGTGCCAGCAGTGAATGGGGGGCCAATTCCCTAACAGATACGCAGTATTTT. Its protein is CASSEWGANSLTDTQYF. Using reference TRBV25-1 and TRBJ2-3 for the parts outside the CDR3, the full variable domain is EADIYQTPRYLVIGTGKKITLECSQTMGHDKMYWYQQDPGMELHLIHYSYGVNSTEKGDLSSESTVSRIRTEHFPLTLESARPSHTSQYLCASSEWGANSLTDTQYFGPGTRLTVL.

The gene calls are TRBV4-3 and TRBJ2-7; D call uncertain. V was trimmed by 0 bases and J by 2 bases, leaving 5 bases between them. Germline V gives CDR1 LGHNA, CDR2 YSLEER. The CDR3 runs 13 residues. Here the CDR3 reads CASSQDNAYEQYF. The CDR3 DNA is TGCGCCAGCAGCCAAGACAATGCCTACGAGCAGTACTTC.

The chain combines TRBV18 with TRBJ2-3; D not resolved. Germline CDR1 and CDR2: KGHSH and LQKENI. The V end lost 4 bases, the J end lost 3 bases, and 5 bases lay between the germline ends. CDR3 length equals 12 residues. The CDR3 bases are TGTGCCAGCTCACGGGCGACAGATACGCAGTATTTT. Protein product: CASSRATDTQYF.

This clonotype was observed many times. This chain uses TRBV24-1 with TRBJ2-1, with D possibly being TRBD1 or TRBD2 (7 bases each). The germline V gene encodes CDR1 KGHDR and CDR2 SFDVKD. The CDR3 contains 16 residues. Deletions cut 4 bases from V and 0 bases from J, with 12 bases between. CDR3 in DNA: TGTGCCACCAGTGACCCCAGGGGGGGCTCCTACAATGAGCAGTTCTTC. Protein product: CATSDPRGGSYNEQFF.

This chain links TRBV24-1 with TRBJ2-7; D is ambiguous. Germline CDR1 reads KGHDR; CDR2 reads SFDVKD. Trimming stripped 4 bases from V and 3 bases from J, with 9 bases between. The CDR3 consists of 13 residues. The CDR3 is CATSDPSRYEQYF. The CDR3 nucleotides read TGTGCCACCAGTGACCCTTCCCGCTACGAGCAGTACTTC.

At least ten counts were recorded for this clonotype. The rearrangement links TRBV12-3 or TRBV12-4 to TRBJ2-1, with D possibly called TRBD1 or TRBD2 (7 bases each). V lost 5 bases and J lost 4, with 15 bases in between. The CDR3 runs 15 residues. The CDR3 sequence is CASSETGTKYNEQFF. The CDR3 DNA reads TGTGCCAGCAGTGAGACAGGGACTAAGTACAATGAGCAGTTCTTC.

This chain links TRBV11-3 with TRBJ2-1, with 10 positions matching TRBD2. The CDR3 has 15 amino acids. After removal of 5 bases from V and 9 bases from J, the junction contained 10 bases not matched to a gene. Germline V CDR1 and CDR2: SGHNT, YENEEA. The CDR3 DNA follows: TGTGCCAGCAGCAACCTAGCGGGAGTTTTCAGTGAGCAGTTCTTC. Its protein product is CASSNLAGVFSEQFF.

This rearrangement joins TRBV6-6 to TRBJ1-4, with 7 positions matching TRBD1. Losses at the gene ends were 6 bases for V and 7 bases for J; bases not matched to a gene: 14. The length of the CDR3 is 16 residues. Germline CDR1 reads MNHNY; CDR2 reads SVGAGI (reference sequence). This CDR3 is CASSRPRQGPIEKLFF. The CDR3 DNA sequence: TGTGCCAGCAGCCGACCGAGACAGGGACCCATTGAAAAACTGTTTTTT.

The genes are TRBV3-1 and TRBJ2-7; 10 nucleotides line up with TRBD2. Germline assignment: CDR1 LGHDT and CDR2 YNNKEL (reference sequence). J gave up 7 bases and V 3 bases, and 12 bases lay outside the gene matches. This CDR3 contains 16 residues. The CDR3 region has the DNA TGTGCCAGCAGCCAGGGCCCGGTAGCGGGAGGTGGTGAGCAGTACTTC. Translated: CASSQGPVAGGGEQYF.

The sample holds a few counts of this clonotype. The chain employs TRBV12-3 or TRBV12-4 and TRBJ1-1; 8 bases are a match to TRBD1. Trimming cost V 6 bases and J 2 bases; bases outside gene matches: 2. This CDR3 region has 13 residues. The CDR3 spells CASRTGANTEAFF. CDR3 DNA: TGTGCCAGCAGGACAGGGGCCAACACTGAAGCTTTCTTT.

This clonotype was detected a few times. The V and J genes are TRBV7-3 and TRBJ1-2; maybe TRBD1 (6 bases). CDR1 is SGHTA, CDR2 FQGTGA, per germline. CDR3 length equals 12 residues. V gave up 5 bases and J gave up 6 bases, with 10 bases separating them. CDR3 amino acids: CASSPWTDGYTF. The CDR3, as DNA: TGTGCCAGCAGCCCGTGGACAGATGGCTACACCTTC.